This T cell receptor beta chain was recovered during a study of blood T cells in healthy people across ages (dated by TCRdb to between 2014 and 2016). With regard to the full study: In model experiments, template switching captured about one uniquely barcoded TCR beta cDNA molecule for every two T cells. To avoid experimental bias, donors of different ages were distributed randomly across sequencing lanes. The study measured age-related changes in TCR beta repertoire diversity using deep sequencing normalized with unique cDNA molecular identifiers. The donors were divided into four age groups: young (average 16 years), middle-aged (almost 40), aged (about 60) and long-lived (about 84). Two additional independent replicas of 1 million unique cDNA reads from the same blood draw were analyzed for two donors (one aged 18 to 30 and one aged 80 or older).

Comment on this clonotype: Its antigen remains unidentified. The sample holds no much larger clone one base away, and base qualities are not on file.

Systemically healthy Caucasian individuals from Russia, around 39 in total and aged 6 to 90 years, were included as donors. Each donor gave 8 to 10 milliliters of peripheral blood, drawn into EDTA-treated Vacutainer tubes. PBMCs were isolated by Ficoll-Paque density-gradient centrifugation, with at least 6 million obtained per sample. Total RNA, at least 6 micrograms per sample, was extracted from PBMCs with Trizol reagent. The percentages of naive CD45RAhigh/CD27high T cells were determined by flow cytometry on a PBMC aliquot from every donor. Libraries were built with 5' RACE. Sequencing instrument: Illumina HiSeq 2500. A second PCR of about 6 to 12 cycles was run with a J-beta primer mix and a sample-barcoded 5' primer. Each TCR beta cDNA molecule received a unique molecular identifier from a template-switch 5' adaptor carrying 12 random nucleotides. Each sample yielded at least 3 million CDR3-containing paired-end reads. First-strand cDNA synthesis was performed from all RNA using the Mint cDNA synthesis kit, with priming by a TRBC-specific oligonucleotide. Following uracil-DNA glycosylase treatment, a first 18-cycle PCR with universal primers M1SS and BC2_uni_R was performed on all cDNA. For the original study's pipeline: Normalization of each sample was performed by random selection of 1 million high-quality reads, each carrying a distinct molecular identifier. Instead of being binned into consensus sequences, reads that shared molecular identifiers were thrown out. MiTCR, run with a Q25 quality threshold and the strictest error-elimination algorithm, handled CDR3 identification, clonotype clustering and error correction. A nonparametric unseen species model with Euler transformation was used to estimate lower-bound total TCR beta diversity. TCRdb reprocessing: public reads trimmed at Q25 with fastp, clones called with MiXCR, in-frame beta chains kept. Rows with one shared CDR3 protein collapse into an entry with the most common genes and DNA. The V and J calls reflect TCRdb's pipeline rather than the authors' work. The sample has over 1,200,000 distinct CDR3 sequences on record, approximately 59% of them singletons. The ten largest clones take up approximately 7% of the sample.

From a lookup of the germline V gene, CDR1 and CDR2 are SQVTM and ANQGSEA. The CDR3 goes from the cysteine to the phenylalanine over 14 residues. Only CDR3 DNA remains: 42 bases, in frame from the first base. Between the V and J ends, shortened by 5 bases and 5 bases respectively, the junction contains 18 bases. The paper's findings and limits, for the study overall: Because donor CMV infection status was unknown, age-related changes in expanded clonotypes were potentially confounded. Compared with the aged group, the long-lived group had more naive CD4+ T cells, fewer expanded clones and increased TCR diversity, a pattern suggesting age selection. Bulk unsorted PBMC profiling prevented conclusive comparison of naive and antigen-experienced compartments. Observed TCR beta diversity per million T cells fell roughly linearly with age, and a significant reduction was already apparent by age around 40. The percentage of naive T cells measured by flow cytometry correlated strongly with observed TCR beta diversity. Total diversity estimates from one million sequenced T cells were considered lower bounds and underestimates.

The clonotype was recovered from a young man in good health. The sequenced sample consisted of blood. The rearrangement joined TRBV29-1 to TRBJ2-5; the D call is tentative, TRBD1 or TRBD2, as each matches 5 bases. In nucleotides, the sequence is TGCAGCGTTCTAGGGGCCGAAGGGGAGGAGACCCAGTACTTC. This is translated as CSVLGAEGEETQYF.